These 18 T cell receptor beta chains came from one sample sequenced in a study of early T cells in non-severe SARS-CoV-2 infection. Each CDR3 protein is one row after TCRdb ran MiXCR on the 5' RACE reads. The repertoire consists of tens of thousands of distinct CDR3 sequences, with about 23% occurring once and the leading ten covering 4.6%. The sequenced sample was whole blood, obtained at baseline. These receptors all stem from an adult who was a healthcare worker with PCR-confirmed SARS-CoV-2 infection or an uninfected control (not recorded which).

This clonotype was counted only a few times. The chain combines TRBV5-6 with TRBJ1-2; D might be TRBD1 (5 bases). The CDR3 contains 12 residues. Germline CDR1 SGHDT, CDR2 YYEEEE. V lost 3 bases to trimming and J lost 4 bases, with 7 bases between them. The CDR3 here is CASSSTAYGYTF. In DNA, the CDR3 is TGTGCCAGCAGCTCGACAGCCTATGGCTACACCTTC.

The chain is built from TRBV24-1 and TRBJ1-1; D possibly corresponds to TRBD1 (6 bases). V was shortened by 7 bases and J by 7 bases, with 9 bases between the two germline ends. CDR3 length equals 11 residues. CDR1 and CDR2 from the germline V gene are KGHDR and SFDVKD. This CDR3 is CATRQGGEAFF. Here the CDR3 DNA reads TGTGCCACCAGACAGGGCGGTGAAGCTTTCTTT.

This chain links TRBV27 with TRBJ2-7; D is perhaps TRBD1 (5 bases). Germline V lookup: CDR1 MNHEY, CDR2 SMNVEV (reference sequence). There are 17 residues in the CDR3. V gave up 3 bases and J gave up 3 bases, with 21 bases separating them. CDR3 DNA sequence: TGTGCCAGCAGTTTTCCCCCCTTCAGGGTGGATAGCTACGAGCAGTACTTC. It specifies CASSFPPFRVDSYEQYF.

This chain links TRBV5-5 with TRBJ2-2; 9 nucleotides match TRBD1. This CDR3 contains 18 residues. The V segment lost 3 bases and the J segment 1 base; nucleotides outside the gene matches: 10. Germline assignment: CDR1 SGHKS and CDR2 YYEKEE (reference sequence). CDR3 region: CASSYRLLDRGNTGELFF. CDR3 coding DNA: TGTGCCAGCAGCTACCGCCTCCTGGACAGGGGGAACACCGGGGAGCTGTTTTTT.

The chain joins TRBV11-2 to TRBJ1-1, with TRBD1 matching over 9 bases. Germline V gene data show CDR1 as SGHAT and CDR2 as FQNNGV. With 5 bases clipped from V and 7 bases from J, the junction kept 5 bases outside the gene matches. This CDR3 is 13 amino acids long. This CDR3 is CASSPTGGSEAFF. The DNA for the CDR3 is TGTGCCAGCAGCCCTACAGGGGGCAGTGAAGCTTTCTTT. The full variable domain, its missing parts supplied by reference TRBV11-2 and TRBJ1-1, is EAGVAQSPRYKIIEKRQSVAFWCNPISGHATLYWYQQILGQGPKLLIQFQNNGVVDDSQLPKDRFSAERLKGVDSTLKIQPAKLEDSAVYLCASSPTGGSEAFFGQGTRLTVV.

The chain uses TRBV5-5 and TRBJ1-1, with D perhaps matching TRBD1 (5 bases). V lost 4 bases and J lost 4, with 11 bases in between. This CDR3 has 13 amino acids. The germline CDR1 and CDR2 sequences are SGHKS and YYEKEE (reference sequence). CDR3 DNA sequence: TGTGCCAGCAGCCGGGACCCTCTCACTGAAGCTTTCTTT. This translates into CASSRDPLTEAFF.

The rearrangement links TRBV11-2 to TRBJ1-2; unclear D gene. Germline V gives CDR1 SGHAT, CDR2 FQNNGV. Between the trimmed V and J ends, which lost 0 bases and 6 bases, there was a span of 5 bases. The CDR3 is made up of 12 amino acids. The CDR3 region has the DNA TGTGCCAGCAGCTTAGAGGGGAATGGCTACACCTTC. Its translation: CASSLEGNGYTF. Based on the CDR3 plus reference TRBV11-2 and TRBJ1-2, the full variable domain is EAGVAQSPRYKIIEKRQSVAFWCNPISGHATLYWYQQILGQGPKLLIQFQNNGVVDDSQLPKDRFSAERLKGVDSTLKIQPAKLEDSAVYLCASSLEGNGYTFGSGTRLTVV.

This clonotype was picked up a small number of times. The rearrangement links TRBV7-2 to TRBJ2-7, with a weak D call TRBD1 (6 bases). Trimming shortened V by 5 bases and J by 2 bases, and 10 bases separated the two germline ends. The germline V gene encodes CDR1 SGHTA and CDR2 FQGNSA. The CDR3 is made up of 13 amino acids. The CDR3 loop reads CASSTDRPYEQYF. As DNA, the CDR3 is TGTGCCAGCAGCACCGACAGGCCCTACGAGCAGTACTTC.

This clonotype has just a few counts. V is TRBV11-2 and J is TRBJ2-1; D might be TRBD1 (6 bases). The CDR3 runs 18 residues. The V gene lost 0 bases and the J gene lost 1 base, with 16 bases spanning the gap. The germline CDR1 and CDR2 sequences are SGHAT and FQNNGV. Here the CDR3 reads CASSLDLASGVSYNEQFF. The CDR3 nucleotides are TGTGCCAGCAGCTTAGATCTGGCCTCAGGGGTTTCCTACAATGAGCAGTTCTTC. Filled out from reference TRBV11-2 and TRBJ2-1, the complete variable domain reads EAGVAQSPRYKIIEKRQSVAFWCNPISGHATLYWYQQILGQGPKLLIQFQNNGVVDDSQLPKDRFSAERLKGVDSTLKIQPAKLEDSAVYLCASSLDLASGVSYNEQFFGPGTRLTVL.

This chain connects TRBV6-1 to TRBJ1-1, with 7 positions matching TRBD1. This CDR3 spans 16 amino acids. Trimming took 10 bases from V and 1 from J; bases not matched to a gene: 15. Germline loops: CDR1 MNHNS, CDR2 SASEGT. CDR3 sequence reads: CANTLTGRSENTEAFF. In DNA form, the CDR3 reads TGTGCCAACACCCTGACAGGGAGGAGTGAGAACACTGAAGCTTTCTTT.

This clonotype was counted many times. This chain links TRBV6-5 with TRBJ2-7; weak D call: TRBD2 (7 bases). Germline lookup yields CDR1 MNHEY and CDR2 SVGAGI. The V end was cut by 2 bases, the J end by 7 bases, with 15 bases between. CDR3 length: 14 residues. In DNA, the CDR3 is TGTGCCAGCAGTTACGGCGCGGGGGCCGAGGAGCAGTACTTC. As protein: CASSYGAGAEEQYF.

V gene TRBV30 combines with J gene TRBJ1-1; TRBD1 agrees at 8 bases. CDR1 and CDR2 (germline): GTSNPN, SVGIG (reference sequence). The CDR3 consists of 12 residues. Trimming cost V 3 bases and J 7 bases; bases outside gene matches: 4. For the CDR3, the DNA is TGTGCCTGGAGCCCCGGACAGGGTGAAGCTTTCTTT. It yields the protein CAWSPGQGEAFF.

The chain is built from TRBV7-2 and TRBJ1-6; TRBD1 matches 8 bases. Germline CDR1 reads SGHTA; CDR2 reads FQGNSA. This CDR3 comprises 18 residues. Trimming took 5 bases from V and 10 from J; bases not matched to a gene: 19. CDR3 coding DNA: TGTGCCAGCAGCCTAACCCCCCGCGGGGGACAGGTCGTCTCACCCCTCCACTTT. Translation gives CASSLTPRGGQVVSPLHF.

This clonotype was seen once. This rearrangement joins TRBV12-3 or TRBV12-4 to TRBJ2-2; D remains ambiguous. V lost 2 bases to trimming and J lost 4 bases, with 5 bases between them. CDR3 length equals 13 residues. Here the CDR3 DNA reads TGTGCCAGCAGTTTAATCGGCACCGGGGAGCTGTTTTTT. It is translated as CASSLIGTGELFF.

This chain uses TRBV24-1 with TRBJ2-1; perhaps TRBD2 as D (6 bases). CDR1 and CDR2 from the germline V gene are KGHDR and SFDVKD. The CDR3 loop spans 13 amino acids. The V end lost 1 base, the J end lost 9 bases, and 9 bases lay between the germline ends. Written as DNA, the CDR3 is TGTGCCACCAGTGATTTAGCAGCGGGTGAGCAGTTCTTC. It specifies CATSDLAAGEQFF.

This clonotype was detected only a few times. The chain has TRBV27 and TRBJ2-7; possible D gene TRBD1, 5 bases. CDR3 length: 17 residues. Trimming shortened V by 0 bases and J by 2 bases, and 17 bases separated the two germline ends. CDR1 and CDR2 (germline): MNHEY, SMNVEV (reference sequence). The CDR3, as DNA: TGTGCCAGCAGTTTATCGATGGAGCGACAGATACCCTACGAGCAGTACTTC. It is translated as CASSLSMERQIPYEQYF.

In its sample, this clonotype was seen a few times. The chain joins TRBV9 to TRBJ1-1; 7 nucleotides agree with TRBD1. Germline CDR1 is SGDLS and CDR2 is YYNGEE. The trim removed 1 base at V and 8 bases at J, leaving 5 bases unmatched. This CDR3 has 13 amino acids. The CDR3, as DNA: TGTGCCAGCAGCGTACGGACAGGCTCCGAAGCTTTCTTT. Translation gives CASSVRTGSEAFF.

This rearrangement joins TRBV10-1 to TRBJ2-3; 7 bases match TRBD1. The germline V gene has CDR1 WNHNN and CDR2 SYGVQD (reference sequence). V lost 6 bases to trimming and J lost 5 bases; unmatched junction nucleotides: 5. This CDR3 is 13 amino acids long. The CDR3 is CASSPTGIDTQYF. CDR3 DNA: TGCGCCAGCAGCCCGACAGGGATAGATACGCAGTATTTT.